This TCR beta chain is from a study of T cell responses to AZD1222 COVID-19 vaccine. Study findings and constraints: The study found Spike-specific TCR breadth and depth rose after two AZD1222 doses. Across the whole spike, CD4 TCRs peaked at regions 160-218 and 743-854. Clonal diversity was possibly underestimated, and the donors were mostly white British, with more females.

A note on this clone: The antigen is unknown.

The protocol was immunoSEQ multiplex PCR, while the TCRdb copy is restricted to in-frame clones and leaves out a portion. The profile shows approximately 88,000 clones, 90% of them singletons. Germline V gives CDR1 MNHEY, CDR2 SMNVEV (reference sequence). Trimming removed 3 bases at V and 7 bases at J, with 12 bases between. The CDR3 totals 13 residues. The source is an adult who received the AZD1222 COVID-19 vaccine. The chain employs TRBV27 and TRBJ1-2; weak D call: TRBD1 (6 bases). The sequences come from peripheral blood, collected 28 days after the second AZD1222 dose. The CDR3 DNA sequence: TGTGCCAGCAGTTTGAAAGGGGGGGGTGGCTACACCTTC. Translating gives CASSLKGGGGYTF.